This T cell receptor beta chain was obtained from a study of T cells in tuberculosis. Study-level results: Samples were chosen by availability of cryopreserved specimens.

Assay used: immunoSEQ multiplex PCR; TCRdb lists only in-frame clones, some missing. The top ten clones hold approximately 6.2% of a sample with about 30,000 clones, about 92% of them seen once. CDR1 LNHDA and CDR2 SQIVND come from the germline V gene (reference sequence). The V and J ends lost 7 bases and 5 bases respectively, with 9 bases between them. The CDR3 is 11 amino acids. Specified time point: new active TB diagnosis, blood taken before or within 7 days of starting treatment. Comment on this clone: The antigen is unknown.

The chain employs TRBV19 and TRBJ2-7; a possible D gene is TRBD2 (6 bases). This TCR was sampled from an adult with tuberculosis. The material was PBMCs, obtained at tuberculosis diagnosis. The chain's CDR3 is CASKLANEQYF. CDR3 bases: TGTGCCAGTAAACTAGCAAACGAGCAGTACTTC.